This TCR beta chain was documented in a study of patients and donors after allogeneic stem cell transplantation. Germline assignment: CDR1 ENHRY and CDR2 SYGVKD. The CDR3 is made up of 14 amino acids. The ends were cut back, 6 bases at V and 4 bases at J, with 13 bases in the middle. TCRdb itself ran the RT-PCR reads through MiXCR, one entry per CDR3 protein. In the table there are approximately 250,000 distinct CDR3 sequences, over 12% of which are singletons. This clonotype came up many times. This TCR came from a human donor who was either an allogeneic HSCT recipient or a stem cell or donor lymphocyte infusion donor (not recorded which). It is not recorded whose cells these are; they may come from a transplant donor. This chain uses TRBV10-3 with TRBJ1-3; D is unresolved. Sequencing was performed on blood, either unsorted or a sorted T cell fraction (not recorded which). CDR3 in amino acids: CAISRDLTGNTIYF. CDR3 bases: TGTGCCATCAGCCGGGATCTTACAGGAAACACCATATATTTT.